Listed below are T cell receptor beta chains from one sample, sequenced in a study of vaccination and CD4 T cells after COVID-19. Antigen specificity for these receptors is unknown. TCRdb recomputed calls from the PCR reads with MiXCR, one row per CDR3 protein. The sample contains approximately 12,000 distinct CDR3 sequences, approximately 61% of which appear only once. The source material was CD4+ T cells from blood, cultured in vitro. These receptors all come from a human donor who had recovered from COVID-19. Both conserved end residues are part of each CDR3. A D gene is named only where the DNA matches it firmly. The size entry is marked missing in some rows and otherwise reads once, few, many or a size class.

TRBV3-1	TRBJ1-2	-	few	TGTGCCAGCAGCAGACAGGAAGGCTATGGCTACACCTTC	CASSRQEGYGYTF
TRBV20-1	TRBJ2-2	-	few	TGCAGTGCTTCCGGGACCCGGAACACCGGGGAGCTGTTTTTT	CSASGTRNTGELFF
TRBV5-1	TRBJ1-6	-	-	TGCGCCAGCAGCTTGGGTCACGTACTGGGATATAGACCCCTCCACTTT	CASSLGHVLGYRPLHF
TRBV7-6	TRBJ1-1	-	-	TGTGCCAGCAGCTTAGACGTTGGTACAATGGGCACTGAAGCTTTCTTT	CASSLDVGTMGTEAFF
TRBV7-2	TRBJ2-7	TRBD2	-	TGTGCCAGCAGCGGGACTAGCGGACACGAGCAGTACTTC	CASSGTSGHEQYF
TRBV2	TRBJ1-2	TRBD1	-	TGTGCCAGCACCGACGGACAGGTTGGCTATGGCTACACCTTC	CASTDGQVGYGYTF
TRBV19	TRBJ2-1	TRBD1	-	TGTGCCAGTAGTAACTCCAGGGGGCGCGAGCAGTTCTTC	CASSNSRGREQFF
TRBV27	TRBJ2-1	TRBD2	-	TGTGCCAGCAGCACGACTAGCGGGATCTACAATGAGCAGTTCTTC	CASSTTSGIYNEQFF
TRBV20-1	TRBJ2-3	-	-	TGCAGTGCTAAGTTGTTCCAGGGTTTAAGCGGTACGCAGTATTTT	CSAKLFQGLSGTQYF
TRBV12-3/TRBV12-4	TRBJ1-2	-	-	TGTGCCAGCAGTCCCCGAATGAATGCCGGGCATGATGGCTACACCTTC	CASSPRMNAGHDGYTF
TRBV3-1	TRBJ2-2	-	-	TGTGCCAGCAGCCAAGCGGGCTCCCACCCCGGGGAGCTGTTTTTT	CASSQAGSHPGELFF
TRBV6-1	TRBJ2-7	-	-	TGTGCCAGCAGTCGTAACCAGTACGAGCAGTACTTC	CASSRNQYEQYF
TRBV20-1	TRBJ2-1	-	-	TGCAGTGCTAGGACGGAGCGGGATGAGCAGTTCTTC	CSARTERDEQFF
TRBV19	TRBJ2-6	-	-	TGTGCCAGTAGTATATCTGGGGCCAACGTCCTGACTTTC	CASSISGANVLTF
TRBV10-2	TRBJ1-1	-	-	TGCGCCAGCCAAGATCACAGGGCTGAAGCTTTCTTT	CASQDHRAEAFF
TRBV2	TRBJ2-7	-	-	TGTGCCAGCAGGGACTCGCTGGGGTTTAGCTCCTACGAGCAGTACTTC	CASRDSLGFSSYEQYF
TRBV24-1	TRBJ2-5	TRBD2	-	TGTGCCACCAGTGACAGCGGACTAGCGGCTGGAGAGACCCAGTACTTC	CATSDSGLAAGETQYF
TRBV27	TRBJ2-1	-	-	TGTGCCAGCAGTTTTCAGTGGGAGAGGAATGAGCAGTTCTTC	CASSFQWERNEQFF
TRBV2	TRBJ2-1	TRBD2	-	TGTGCCAGCAGGCAGAGACTAGCGGGAGCGAATGAGCAGTTCTTC	CASRQRLAGANEQFF
TRBV11-1	TRBJ2-2	-	-	TGTGCCAGCAGCTTTGGCCTGTGGGGGAAGAACACCGGGGAGCTGTTTTTT	CASSFGLWGKNTGELFF
TRBV15	TRBJ2-6	-	-	TGTGCCACCAGCTTCTATCAGACTGGGGCCAACGTCCTGACTTTC	CATSFYQTGANVLTF
TRBV20-1	TRBJ2-7	-	-	TGCAGTGCTCGACGGGAACCCTACGAGCAGTACTTC	CSARREPYEQYF
TRBV6-2/TRBV6-3	TRBJ1-5	-	-	TGTGCCATCGGGGAGGTCCAGGATCAGCCCCAGCATTTT	CAIGEVQDQPQHF